The clone carrying this T cell receptor (beta chain) has ten or more counts. A 10-nucleotide random UMI tagged transcripts in template-switch 5'RACE cDNA synthesis. Via MiXCR, TCRdb re-called the 5' RACE reads, giving one row per CDR3 protein. The top ten clones hold less than 35% of a sample with about 30,000 distinct CDR3 sequences, around 16% of them seen once. Preparation of the unsorted libraries drew on 2 million PBMCs stored at -80 C. This specimen belongs to a study of neurological immune-mediated disorders. Trimming took off 2 bases at V and 2 bases at J, with 14 bases between the two ends. Germline V gene lookup returns CDR1 DFQATT and CDR2 SNEGSKA (reference sequence). The CDR3 length is 15 residues.

Sequences were obtained from PBMCs. The J gene is TRBJ2-3, the V gene TRBV20-1, with D hard to call. The receptor was derived from a man in his sixties or seventies in good health. CDR3: CSARSADEITDTQYF. The CDR3 DNA reads as TGCAGTGCTAGATCGGCGGATGAAATCACAGATACGCAGTATTTT.